This T cell receptor beta chain appears in the sequencing data of a study of CD8 T cells in ankylosing spondylitis. For TCR beta, libraries came from quantitative 5'-RACE with molecular barcodes. TCRdb reprocessed the 5' RACE reads with MiXCR, giving one entry per CDR3 protein. The sample lists about 160,000 distinct CDR3 sequences, about 17% occurring once. Whole-study findings and limits: It appeared that ankylosing spondylitis blood was characterized by a TCR beta motif of several highly homologous variants. There was reportedly significant enrichment of clones that were disease-linked in matched ankylosing spondylitis synovial fluid.

This clonotype was detected ten times or more. The antigen is undetermined. The CDR3 is 14 amino acids. V gave up 6 bases and J gave up 0 bases; unmatched junction bases: 6. Germline assignment: CDR1 DFQATT and CDR2 SNEGSKA (reference sequence). The sequence was obtained from a male donor with ankylosing spondylitis or in good health (not recorded which). This rearrangement joins TRBV20-1 to TRBJ1-1, with 8 bases matching TRBD1. The sample was blood, either unsorted or a sorted T cell fraction (not recorded which). This CDR3 reads CSALEDRVNTEAFF. CDR3 coding DNA: TGCAGTGCCCTGGAGGACAGGGTGAACACTGAAGCTTTCTTT.